This T cell receptor (beta chain) came from a study of cytomegalovirus exposure and HLA in healthy donors. Method: immunoSEQ multiplex PCR; TCRdb's copy keeps in-frame clones and lacks some. Of 150,000 to 250,000 clones listed, about 81% are singletons. After removal of 1 base from V and 2 bases from J, the junction contained 4 bases not matched to a gene. CDR1 SGHTA and CDR2 FQGNSA come from the germline V gene. The CDR3 loop spans 16 amino acids. Points from the study as a whole: The classifier reportedly diagnosed cytomegalovirus status with high specificity and sensitivity. Some public TCRs appeared in many individuals, while most sequences were rare. The investigators catalogued 164 TCR beta chains as cytomegalovirus-associated. As confirmed in vitro, a few CMV-associated chains were specific for CMV antigens.

As concerns this clone: The antigen is not known.

The V gene is TRBV7-2, the J gene TRBJ2-5; 10 bases line up with TRBD2. The sample was PBMCs. The TCR was taken from a woman aged 25 to 39 in good health and CMV-seronegative. This chain's CDR3 is CASSLGGLALQETQYF. The CDR3 DNA follows: TGTGCCAGCAGCTTAGGGGGACTAGCGCTTCAAGAGACCCAGTACTTC.